This T cell receptor (beta chain) was identified during a study of T-cell reconstitution after alpha-beta-depleted transplantation in children. Overall study findings and caveats: It was newly produced T cells that mostly accounted for T-cell counts and diversity one year after transplant. Reportedly, only several hundred clones from non-depleted graft cells drove alpha-beta T-cell counts at about two months. Surviving thymic progenitors and recipient T cells were the source of high TCRbeta diversity at day 60 in some patients.

This clonotype turned up a few times. The antigen is not known. Trimming shortened V by 1 base and J by 0 bases, and 7 bases separated the two germline ends. The germline V gene encodes CDR1 LGHDT and CDR2 YNNKEL (reference sequence). The CDR3 sequence is 14 residues long. This sample's TCRbeta library carried unique molecular identifier barcodes. TCRdb called the PCR reads again in MiXCR, with one record for every CDR3 protein. This table holds about 830,000 distinct CDR3 sequences, about 16% found once. The J gene is TRBJ2-7, the V gene TRBV3-1; D gene uncertain. The specimen was PBMCs, mostly from graft donor cells, collected 360 days after TCRalphabeta/CD19-depleted stem cell transplant. The TCR originated in a male patient aged 10 to 17 who had a stem cell transplant for acute lymphoblastic leukemia, so the T cells may come from the graft donor. The CDR3 reads CASSQVTSSYEQYF. DNA for the CDR3: TGTGCCAGCAGCCAAGTCACCAGCTCCTACGAGCAGTACTTC.